These T cell receptor beta chains were read from a single sample in a study of shared clonotypes between healthy human individuals. This table comes from immunoSEQ multiplex PCR, and its TCRdb copy is limited to in-frame clones, with some not included. This sample has fewer than 1.6 million clones, with approximately 98.5% found just once. Sequenced input: naive CD4+ T cells sorted from blood. The receptors stem from a man aged 30 to 39 in good health. Each CDR3 is given with its conserved first and last residue. The D gene is left open where the match is weak. Clone size is not always given. Where it is, it says once, few, many or a class for expanded clones.

cdr3_aa cdr3_nt j_call d_call v_call clone_size
CASSPTGNQEQFF TGTGCCAGCAGCCCGACTGGCAACCAGGAGCAGTTCTTC TRBJ2-1 . TRBV5-4 .
CASSLSFAGKNIQYF TGTGCCAGCAGTTTATCTTTTGCCGGCAAAAACATTCAGTACTTC TRBJ2-4 . TRBV27 .
CASSMPSGRGDTQYF TGTGCCAGTAGTATGCCTAGCGGGAGAGGGGATACGCAGTATTTT TRBJ2-3 TRBD2 TRBV19 .
CASSRMTSSYNEQFF TGTGCCAGCAGCCGAATGACTAGCTCCTACAATGAGCAGTTCTTC TRBJ2-1 . TRBV28 .
CASSPPGLSTEAFF TGTGCCAGCTCACCACCCGGCCTCTCCACTGAAGCTTTCTTT TRBJ1-1 . TRBV18 .
CASSGRTGMYRNQPQHF TGTGCCAGCAGCGGTCGGACAGGGATGTATCGCAATCAGCCCCAGCATTTT TRBJ1-5 TRBD1 TRBV5-6 once
CAWRSLGDPAEKLFF TGTGCCTGGAGATCCCTGGGAGACCCGGCGGAAAAACTGTTTTTT TRBJ1-4 . TRBV30 .
CASSRPTGTGGYEQYF TGCGCCAGCAGCCGCCCAACCGGGACAGGGGGATACGAGCAGTACTTC TRBJ2-7 TRBD1 TRBV5-1 .
CASSQDKRTNEQYF TGTGCCAGCAGCCAAGATAAGAGGACCAACGAGCAGTACTTC TRBJ2-7 . TRBV4-2 .
CASSLMFGSGSDGNEQFF TGCGCCAGCAGCTTGATGTTTGGGAGCGGGAGCGATGGAAATGAGCAGTTCTTC TRBJ2-1 TRBD2 TRBV5-1 .
CASSSYGGQDSGNTIYF TGTGCCAGCAGCTCCTACGGGGGACAGGACTCTGGAAACACCATATATTTT TRBJ1-3 TRBD1 TRBV5-5 .
CASSPTGGNEQYF TGTGCCAGCAGCCCGACAGGGGGCAACGAGCAGTACTTC TRBJ2-7 TRBD1 TRBV5-4 .
CASSRTGGVGQPQHF TGTGCCAGCAGCCGGACAGGGGGCGTCGGTCAGCCCCAGCATTTT TRBJ1-5 TRBD1 TRBV6-5 .
CASKHRDAWSQPQHF TGTGCCAGCAAGCACCGGGACGCTTGGAGTCAGCCCCAGCATTTT TRBJ1-5 . TRBV28 .
CASNPVRESLRGTEAFF TGTGCCAGCAACCCGGTCAGAGAATCCCTGAGAGGCACTGAAGCTTTCTTT TRBJ1-1 . TRBV7-6 .
CASTQAWDLNTEAFF TGTGCCAGCACCCAGGCGTGGGATTTGAACACTGAAGCTTTCTTT TRBJ1-1 . TRBV7-9 .
CASSPPSQDSQQYF TGTGCCAGCTCACCACCGAGCCAGGACAGCCAGCAGTACTTC TRBJ2-7 . TRBV18 .
CASSQEWQGKGIAKNIQYF TGTGCCAGCAGCCAAGAATGGCAGGGAAAAGGGATTGCCAAAAACATTCAGTACTTC TRBJ2-4 . TRBV4-2 .
CASSQERTSGPNEQFF TGCGCCAGCAGCCAAGAGAGGACTAGCGGCCCCAATGAGCAGTTCTTC TRBJ2-1 TRBD2 TRBV4-1 .
CASSQLRLAGVSYNEQFF TGCGCCAGCAGCCAATTGCGACTAGCGGGTGTCTCCTACAATGAGCAGTTCTTC TRBJ2-1 TRBD2 TRBV4-1 .
CASRSQTYNEQFF TGTGCCAGCAGGTCACAAACCTACAATGAGCAGTTCTTC TRBJ2-1 . TRBV14 .
CASSEWTDSTDTQYF TGCGCCAGCAGTGAGTGGACAGATAGCACAGATACGCAGTATTTT TRBJ2-3 . TRBV10-1 .
CSVGGLMTDEQFF TGCAGCGTTGGGGGGCTCATGACGGATGAGCAGTTCTTC TRBJ2-1 . TRBV29-1 .
CASSLDGLTGELFF TGTGCCAGCAGCTTAGACGGCCTTACCGGGGAGCTGTTTTTT TRBJ2-2 . TRBV7-9 .
CASSPREGRSGEQFF TGTGCCAGCTCACCCCGGGAGGGGCGGTCGGGTGAGCAGTTCTTC TRBJ2-1 TRBD2 TRBV18 .
CASSLSGATNYGYTF TGTGCCAGCAGCCTTAGCGGGGCTACTAACTATGGCTACACCTTC TRBJ1-2 . TRBV7-9 .